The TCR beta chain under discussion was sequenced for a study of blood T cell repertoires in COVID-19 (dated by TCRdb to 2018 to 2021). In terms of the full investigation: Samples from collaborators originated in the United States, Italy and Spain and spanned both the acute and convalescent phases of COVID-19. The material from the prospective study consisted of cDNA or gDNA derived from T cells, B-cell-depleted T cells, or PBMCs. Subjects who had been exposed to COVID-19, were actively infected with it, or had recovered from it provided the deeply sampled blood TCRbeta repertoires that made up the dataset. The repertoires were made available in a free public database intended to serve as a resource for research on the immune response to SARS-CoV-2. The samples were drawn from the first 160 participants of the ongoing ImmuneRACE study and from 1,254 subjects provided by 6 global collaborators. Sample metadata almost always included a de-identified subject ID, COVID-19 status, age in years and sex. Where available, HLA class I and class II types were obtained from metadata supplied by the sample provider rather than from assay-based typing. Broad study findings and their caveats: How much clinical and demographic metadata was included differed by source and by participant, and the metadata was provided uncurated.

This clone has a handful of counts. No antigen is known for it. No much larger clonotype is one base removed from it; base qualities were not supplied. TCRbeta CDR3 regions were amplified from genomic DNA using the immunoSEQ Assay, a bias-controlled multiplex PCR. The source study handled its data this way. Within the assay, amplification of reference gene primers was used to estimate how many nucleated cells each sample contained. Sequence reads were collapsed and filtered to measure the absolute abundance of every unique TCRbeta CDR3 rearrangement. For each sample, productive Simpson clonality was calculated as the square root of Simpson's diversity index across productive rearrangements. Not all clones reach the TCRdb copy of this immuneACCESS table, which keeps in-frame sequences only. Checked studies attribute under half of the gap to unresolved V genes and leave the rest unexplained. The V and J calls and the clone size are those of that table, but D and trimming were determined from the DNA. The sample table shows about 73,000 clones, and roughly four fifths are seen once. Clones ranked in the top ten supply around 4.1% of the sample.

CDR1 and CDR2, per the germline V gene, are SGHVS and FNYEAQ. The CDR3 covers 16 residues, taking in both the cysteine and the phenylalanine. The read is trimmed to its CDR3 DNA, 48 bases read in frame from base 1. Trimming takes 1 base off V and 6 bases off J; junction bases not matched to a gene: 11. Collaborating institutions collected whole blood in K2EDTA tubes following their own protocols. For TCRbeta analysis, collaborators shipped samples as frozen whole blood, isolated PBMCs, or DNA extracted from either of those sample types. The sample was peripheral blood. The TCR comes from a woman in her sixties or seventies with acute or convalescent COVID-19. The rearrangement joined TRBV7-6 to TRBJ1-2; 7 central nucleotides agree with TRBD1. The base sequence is TGTGCCAGCAGCTTAGTCCCAACGACAGGGCGTCATGGCTACACCTTC. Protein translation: CASSLVPTTGRHGYTF. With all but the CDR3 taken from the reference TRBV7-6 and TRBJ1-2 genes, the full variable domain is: GAGVSQSPRYKVTKRGQDVALRCDPISGHVSLYWYRQALGQGPEFLTYFNYEAQQDKSGLPNDRFSAERPEGSISTLTIQRTEQRDSAMYRCASSLVPTTGRHGYTFGSGTRLTVV.